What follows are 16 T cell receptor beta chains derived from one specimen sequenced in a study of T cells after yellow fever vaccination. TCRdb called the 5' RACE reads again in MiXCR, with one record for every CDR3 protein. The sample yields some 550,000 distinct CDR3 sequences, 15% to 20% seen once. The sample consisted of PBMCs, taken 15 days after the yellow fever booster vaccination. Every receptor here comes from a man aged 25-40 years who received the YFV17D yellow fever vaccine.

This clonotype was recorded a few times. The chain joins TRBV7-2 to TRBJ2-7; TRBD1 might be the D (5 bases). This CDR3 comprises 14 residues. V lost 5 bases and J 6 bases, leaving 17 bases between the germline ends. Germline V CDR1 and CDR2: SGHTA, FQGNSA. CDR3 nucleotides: TGTGCCAGCAGCCCCCCCTCACAGGCTTCCGAGCAGTACTTC. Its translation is CASSPPSQASEQYF.

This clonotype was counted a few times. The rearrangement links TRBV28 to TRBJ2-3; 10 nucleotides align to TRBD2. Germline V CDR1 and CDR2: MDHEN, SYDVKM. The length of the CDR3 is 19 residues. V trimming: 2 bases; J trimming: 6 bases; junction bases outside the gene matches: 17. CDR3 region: CASSLARLRTSGISDTQYF. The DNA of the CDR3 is TGTGCCAGCAGTTTAGCCCGCCTTAGAACTAGCGGGATTTCGGATACGCAGTATTTT.

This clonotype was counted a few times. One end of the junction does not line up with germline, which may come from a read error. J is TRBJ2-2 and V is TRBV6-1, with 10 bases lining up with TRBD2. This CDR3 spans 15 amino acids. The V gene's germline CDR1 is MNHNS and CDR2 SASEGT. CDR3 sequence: CASSQAGGNTGELFF. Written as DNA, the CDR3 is TGTGCCAGCAGTCAAGCGGGAGGGAATACCGGGGAGCTGTTTTTT.

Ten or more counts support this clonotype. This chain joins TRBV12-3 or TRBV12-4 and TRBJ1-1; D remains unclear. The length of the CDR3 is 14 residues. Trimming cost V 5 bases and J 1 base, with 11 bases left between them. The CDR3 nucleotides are TGTGCCAGCAGTCACTCGGCGGAGAACACTGAAGCTTTCTTT. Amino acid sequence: CASSHSAENTEAFF.

CDR3 in amino acids: CASSLMGASSYNEQFF. DNA of the CDR3: TGTGCCAGCAGCTTAATGGGCGCGAGCTCCTACAATGAGCAGTTCTTC. This chain connects TRBV7-3 to TRBJ2-1, with no clear D. Germline V gives CDR1 SGHTA, CDR2 FQGTGA. V was clipped by 1 base and J by 0 bases, with 10 bases between them. The CDR3 has 16 amino acids.

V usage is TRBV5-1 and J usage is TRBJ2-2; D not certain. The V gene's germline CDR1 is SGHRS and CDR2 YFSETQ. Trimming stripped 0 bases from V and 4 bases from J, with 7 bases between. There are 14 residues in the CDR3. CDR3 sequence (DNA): TGCGCCAGCAGCTTGGCCGTAGGCACCGGGGAGCTGTTTTTT. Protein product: CASSLAVGTGELFF.

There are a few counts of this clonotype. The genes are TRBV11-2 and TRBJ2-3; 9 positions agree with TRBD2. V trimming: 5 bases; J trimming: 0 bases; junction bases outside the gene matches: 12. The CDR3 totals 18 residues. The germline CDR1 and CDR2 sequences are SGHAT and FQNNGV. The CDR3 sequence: CASSRRPSSGTSTDTQYF. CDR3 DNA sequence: TGTGCCAGCAGCAGACGCCCGTCTAGCGGGACAAGCACAGATACGCAGTATTTT.

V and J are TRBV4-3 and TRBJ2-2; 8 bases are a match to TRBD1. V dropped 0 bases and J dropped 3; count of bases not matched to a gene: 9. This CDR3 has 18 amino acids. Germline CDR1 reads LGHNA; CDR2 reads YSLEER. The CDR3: CASSQETMQGAHTGELFF. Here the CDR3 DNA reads TGCGCCAGCAGCCAAGAGACAATGCAGGGGGCGCACACCGGGGAGCTGTTTTTT.

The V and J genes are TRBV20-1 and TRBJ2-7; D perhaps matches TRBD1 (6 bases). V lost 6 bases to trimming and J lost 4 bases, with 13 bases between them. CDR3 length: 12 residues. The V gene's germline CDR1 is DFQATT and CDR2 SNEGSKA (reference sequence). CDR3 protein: CSAILQGYEQYF. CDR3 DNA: TGCAGTGCCATCCTACAGGGATACGAGCAGTACTTC.

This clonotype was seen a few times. DNA of the CDR3: TGTGCCAGCCCCCCGACAGGGTGGTACGAGCAGTACTTC. Amino acid sequence: CASPPTGWYEQYF. The chain links TRBV21-1 to TRBJ2-7; no DNA check was done on the table's D call, TRBD1. TRBV21-1 represents a pseudogene. This CDR3 contains 13 residues.

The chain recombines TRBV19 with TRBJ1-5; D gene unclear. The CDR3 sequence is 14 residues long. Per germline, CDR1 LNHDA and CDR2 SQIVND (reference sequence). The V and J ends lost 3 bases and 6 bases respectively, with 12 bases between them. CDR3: CASSMGSIAQPQHF. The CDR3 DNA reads TGTGCCAGTAGTATGGGGTCCATCGCTCAGCCCCAGCATTTT.

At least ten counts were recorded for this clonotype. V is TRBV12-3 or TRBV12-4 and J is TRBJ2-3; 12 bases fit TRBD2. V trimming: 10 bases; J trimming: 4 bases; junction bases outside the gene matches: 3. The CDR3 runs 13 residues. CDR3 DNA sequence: TGTGCCACCTCTAGCGGGAGGGCAGATACGCAGTATTTT. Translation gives CATSSGRADTQYF.

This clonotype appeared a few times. The CDR3 here is CASRIREASSPLHF. The DNA for the CDR3 is TGTGCCAGCAGAATTCGGGAGGCCTCTTCACCCCTCCACTTT. This sequence joins TRBV6-1 and TRBJ1-6; no firm D call. V was trimmed by 6 bases and J by 9 bases, leaving 15 bases between them. The CDR3 totals 14 residues. CDR1 MNHNS and CDR2 SASEGT come from the germline V gene.

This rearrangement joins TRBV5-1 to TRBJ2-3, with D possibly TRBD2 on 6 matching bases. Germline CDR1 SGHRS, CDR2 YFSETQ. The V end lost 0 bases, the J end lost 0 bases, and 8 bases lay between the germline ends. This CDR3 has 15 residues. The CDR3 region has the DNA TGCGCCAGCAGCTTGGACCGGGGGAGCACAGATACGCAGTATTTT. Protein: CASSLDRGSTDTQYF.

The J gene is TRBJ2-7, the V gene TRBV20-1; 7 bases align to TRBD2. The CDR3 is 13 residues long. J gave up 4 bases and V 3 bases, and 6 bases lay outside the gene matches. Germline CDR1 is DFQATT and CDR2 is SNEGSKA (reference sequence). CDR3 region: CSASGRIGYEQYF. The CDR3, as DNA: TGCAGTGCTAGCGGGAGGATAGGTTACGAGCAGTACTTC.

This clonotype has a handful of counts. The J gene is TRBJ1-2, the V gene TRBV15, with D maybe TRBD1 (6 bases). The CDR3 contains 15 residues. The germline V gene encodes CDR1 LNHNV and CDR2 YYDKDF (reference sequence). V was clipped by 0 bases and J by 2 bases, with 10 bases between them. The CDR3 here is CATSRDGGRNYGYTF. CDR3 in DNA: TGTGCCACCAGCAGAGATGGGGGGCGAAACTATGGCTACACCTTC.